Each of the 24 T cell receptor beta chains below was sequenced from the same sample in a study of T cell clonality in common variable immunodeficiency. Clones were read by immunoSEQ multiplex PCR, and TCRdb kept only the in-frame ones, dropping some. This repertoire holds 35,000 to 50,000 clones, and none appear only once. Sequences were obtained from peripheral blood mononuclear cells. Receptors originate from a person between 18 and 75 years old in good health.

This clone has a count of ten or more. The read stops 3 residues short of the end of the CDR3; the missing end is completed from the germline J gene. The rearrangement joins TRBV19 to TRBJ2-7, with 7 bases lining up with TRBD2. With V trimmed by 1 base and J by 5 bases, 5 bases remained unmatched. The germline V gene encodes CDR1 LNHDA and CDR2 SQIVND (reference sequence). The CDR3 spans 14 residues. Here the CDR3 reads CASSIGAGSHEQYF. The covered CDR3 bases are TGTGCCAGTAGTATAGGAGCGGGAAGCCACGAG.

This clone came up a few times. The CDR3 end is not reached by the read, which stops 3 residues before it; the germline J gene fills it in. The rearrangement links TRBV18 to TRBJ1-2; 7 nucleotides match TRBD1. CDR3 size: 13 residues. Germline V gives CDR1 KGHSH, CDR2 LQKENI. The sequenced CDR3 bases are TGTGCCAGCTCACTCCGGGACAGTGACGAC. It codes for CASSLRDSDD. The whole CDR3 sequence is CASSLRDSDDYTF.

This clone was picked up many times. The read falls 3 residues short of the CDR3 end, and the missing part is taken from the germline J gene. This chain connects TRBV6-1 to TRBJ2-5, with a possible D match to TRBD1 (5 bases). This CDR3 has 15 residues. Looked up from germline, CDR1 is MNHNS and CDR2 is SASEGT. The germline V and J ends were trimmed by 1 base and 2 bases, with 11 bases remaining between them. CDR3 bases read: TGTGCCAGCAGTGAAGAAGGCAGGGTACAAGAGACC. Residues: CASSEEGRVQET. The full CDR3 protein reads CASSEEGRVQETQYF.

About this clone: The read stops 3 residues short of the end of the CDR3; the missing end is completed from the germline J gene. The chain joins TRBV29-1 to TRBJ2-1, with 12 bases lining up with TRBD2. Germline lookup yields CDR1 SQVTM and CDR2 ANQGSEA. The CDR3 spans 14 residues. The V gene end was trimmed by 7 bases and the J gene end by 4 bases; junction bases not matched to a gene: 5. CDR3 region: CSGGLAGFYNEQFF. The sequenced CDR3 bases are TGCAGCGGCGGACTAGCGGGATTTTACAATGAG.

This clone was seen only a few times. The read is 3 residues too short to cover the CDR3 end, so that end is filled in from the germline J gene. This CDR3 is also generated by other DNA sequences in the sample. The chain is built from TRBV18 and TRBJ1-3; 10 positions match TRBD1. The V gene's germline CDR1 is KGHSH and CDR2 LQKENI. The CDR3 has 14 amino acids. The covered CDR3 bases are TGTGCCAGCTCACCGGGGACAGGGGATGCCACA. Protein: CASSPGTGDAT. The whole CDR3 protein reads CASSPGTGDATIYF.

There are a few counts of this clone. The sequence runs out 3 residues before the end of the CDR3; the remainder is reconstructed from the germline J gene. The V gene is TRBV30, the J gene TRBJ2-7; 12 bases agree with TRBD2. Germline values: CDR1 GTSNPN, CDR2 SVGIG (reference sequence). This CDR3 spans 15 amino acids. J was trimmed by 3 bases and V by 3 bases; bases with no gene match: 6. The sequenced part of the CDR3 DNA is TGTGCCTGGAGAACGGGACTAGCGGGCCTCTACGAG. Amino acid sequence: CAWRTGLAGLYE. In full, the CDR3 reads CAWRTGLAGLYEQYF.

This clone was recorded many times. CDR3 amino acids: CSAPGGGGFYEQYF. Partial CDR3 DNA: TGCAGTGCGCCCGGGGGAGGGGGCTTCTACGAG. The V call is TRBV20-1, the J call TRBJ2-7; the D call may be TRBD1 or TRBD2 (7 bases each). The read ends 3 residues early relative to the CDR3; the germline J gene fills the gap. Germline CDR1 is DFQATT and CDR2 is SNEGSKA (reference sequence). The CDR3 runs 14 residues. V was trimmed by 6 bases and J by 3 bases, leaving 18 bases between them.

This clone was observed at least ten times. The read finishes 3 residues shy of the CDR3 end, and the germline J gene is used to complete it. The chain couples TRBV6-2 or TRBV6-3 to TRBJ1-2; tentative D call: TRBD1 (6 bases). The CDR3 is made up of 15 amino acids. The V gene's germline CDR1 is MNHEY and CDR2 SVGEGT. Between the trimmed V and J ends, which lost 6 bases and 4 bases, there was a span of 18 bases. The CDR3 reads CASRPHHDRSYGYTF. CDR3 DNA, as far as it was read: TGTGCCAGCAGACCCCATCATGACAGGAGCTATGGC.

This clone has a count of ten or more. The CDR3 end falls 3 residues outside the read, so it is completed with the germline J gene. The chain carries TRBV6-1 and TRBJ1-5, with a possible D match to TRBD1 (5 bases). Germline values: CDR1 MNHNS, CDR2 SASEGT. Trimming left V 3 bases short and J 5 bases short, with 14 bases between. The CDR3 loop spans 15 amino acids. The sequenced part of the CDR3 DNA is TGTGCCAGCAGTGATACCGGGGGTCGGTATCAGCCC. Translation gives CASSDTGGRYQP. The CDR3 reads in full as CASSDTGGRYQPQHF.

This clone was seen at least ten times. The CDR3 extends 3 residues past the end of the read, so its final part is completed from the germline J gene. The V call is TRBV2, the J call TRBJ1-4, with a tentative D call TRBD1 (5 bases). Looked up from germline, CDR1 is SNHLY and CDR2 is FYNNEI. CDR3 size: 17 residues. V dropped 8 bases and J dropped 1 base, with 20 bases sitting between them. The sequenced part of the CDR3 DNA is TGTGCCAGCTGGGCCCGGGGGAAGTTAGGAACTAATGAAAAA. Its translation: CASWARGKLGTNEK. The full CDR3 is CASWARGKLGTNEKLFF. Complete variable domain (other parts from reference TRBV2 and TRBJ1-4): EPEVTQTPSHQVTQMGQEVILRCVPISNHLYFYWYRQILGQKVEFLVSFYNNEISEKSEIFDDQFSVERPDGSNFTLKIRSTKLEDSAMYFCASWARGKLGTNEKLFFGSGTQLSVL.

This clone was found many times. The read ends 3 residues before the CDR3 terminus; that terminus is restored from the germline J gene. The genes are TRBV7-8 and TRBJ2-4; D not certain. V was cut by 1 base and J by 8 bases, with 9 bases left in between. CDR1 and CDR2 (germline): SGHVS, FQNEAQ. This CDR3 contains 13 residues. The sequenced part of the CDR3 DNA is TGTGCCAGCAGCTTAGGCGCAAGGGACATT. It translates to CASSLGARDI. The whole CDR3 sequence is CASSLGARDIQYF.

This clone has a count of ten or more. The read is 3 residues too short to cover the CDR3 end, so that end is filled in from the germline J gene. This chain connects TRBV20-1 to TRBJ2-7; D is possibly TRBD2 (6 bases). Trimming took off 1 base at V and 0 bases at J, with 19 bases between the two ends. From germline, CDR1 is DFQATT and CDR2 SNEGSKA (reference sequence). The CDR3 spans 17 residues. The CDR3 reads CSARGQSSSERSYEQYF. CDR3 bases read: TGCAGTGCTAGAGGGCAAAGCTCTAGCGAACGCTCCTACGAG.

This clone was counted ten times or more. Coverage ceases 3 residues before the CDR3 finishes, and the germline J gene fills in the end. The chain recombines TRBV19 with TRBJ2-2; tentatively, D is TRBD2 (6 bases). CDR1 is LNHDA and CDR2 is SQIVND in the germline V gene (reference sequence). V dropped 7 bases and J dropped 3 bases, with 9 bases sitting between them. The CDR3 has 13 amino acids. The CDR3 bases that were read are TGTGCCAGTACAAGGGACTACACCGGGGAG. Its protein is CASTRDYTGE. The CDR3 reads in full as CASTRDYTGELFF.

This clone was recorded at least ten times. The CDR3 end is not reached by the read, which stops 3 residues before it; the germline J gene fills it in. The rearrangement uses TRBV5-1 and TRBJ2-1; possible D gene TRBD1, 6 bases. The V and J ends lost 0 bases and 4 bases respectively, with 11 bases between them. CDR1 SGHRS and CDR2 YFSETQ come from the germline V gene. This CDR3 comprises 15 residues. The CDR3 sequence is CASSLAARGYNEQFF. Incomplete CDR3 DNA: TGCGCCAGCAGCTTGGCTGCTAGGGGGTACAATGAG.

This clone was seen at least ten times. The read gets to within 3 residues of the CDR3 end, and the germline J gene fills in the rest. The rearrangement joins TRBV6-1 to TRBJ2-2, with TRBD1 matching over 10 bases. V was clipped by 4 bases and J by 5 bases; unmatched bases: 7. Looked up from germline, CDR1 is MNHNS and CDR2 is SASEGT. This CDR3 spans 16 amino acids. The CDR3 DNA, read in part, is TGTGCCAGCAGTGCGGGGGGACAGGGGTGGACCGGGGAG. Protein product: CASSAGGQGWTGE. The full CDR3 protein is CASSAGGQGWTGELFF.

This clone was observed at least ten times. The read gets to within 3 residues of the CDR3 end, and the germline J gene fills in the rest. This chain connects TRBV18 to TRBJ2-4, with D possibly being TRBD2 (7 bases). CDR3 length equals 19 residues. Trimming took off 3 bases at V and 4 bases at J, with 25 bases between the two ends. The V gene's germline CDR1 is KGHSH and CDR2 LQKENI. The chain's CDR3 is CASSPGAAGDSPLKNIQYF. The DNA read from the CDR3 is TGTGCCAGCTCACCGGGGGCGGCGGGAGATTCCCCTTTGAAAAACATT.

In this sample, this clone turned up many times. CDR3 residues: CASSFVLQETQYF. The part of the CDR3 DNA that was read is TGTGCCAGCAGCTTCGTCCTCCAAGAGACC. The chain recombines TRBV11-2 with TRBJ2-5; D unresolved. The observed sequence ends 3 residues before the CDR3 terminus, with the missing tail filled in from the germline J gene. Germline CDR1 is SGHAT and CDR2 is FQNNGV. V was clipped by 3 bases and J by 1 base, with 6 bases between them. There are 13 residues in the CDR3.

Ten or more counts support this clone. The sequenced fragment ends 3 residues before the CDR3 boundary, so the rest is inferred from the germline J gene. This sequence joins TRBV29-1 and TRBJ2-3; a possible D gene is TRBD1 (5 bases). Germline CDR1 reads SQVTM; CDR2 reads ANQGSEA. Trimming left V 3 bases short and J 3 bases short, with 10 bases between. The CDR3 spans 13 residues. The chain's CDR3 is CSVEYPGTDTQYF. Incomplete CDR3 DNA: TGCAGCGTTGAGTACCCAGGGACAGATACG.

This clone was detected many times. The covered CDR3 bases are TGTGCCAGCAGCCCTAGGACAGGGGACGGGGAAAAA. It codes for CASSPRTGDGEK. The whole CDR3 sequence reads CASSPRTGDGEKLFF. The chain employs TRBV7-8 and TRBJ1-4; 9 positions match TRBD1. With the read ending 3 residues before the CDR3 end, the germline J gene is used to fill in that end. Germline V gene lookup returns CDR1 SGHVS and CDR2 FQNEAQ. With 5 bases clipped from V and 8 bases from J, the junction kept 9 bases outside the gene matches. The CDR3 consists of 15 residues. The variable domain in full, with the rest retrieved from reference TRBV7-8 and TRBJ1-4, is GAGVSQSPRYKVAKRGQDVALRCDPISGHVSLFWYQQALGQGPEFLTYFQNEAQLDKSGLPSDRFFAERPEGSVSTLKIQRTQQEDSAVYLCASSPRTGDGEKLFFGSGTQLSVL.

This clone was observed many times. The read comes to an end 3 residues before the CDR3 does, leaving the germline J gene to fill in the end. The chain combines TRBV6-1 with TRBJ2-5; TRBD2 matches 8 bases. The CDR3 contains 14 residues. V dropped 4 bases and J dropped 1; count of bases not matched to a gene: 2. Germline V lookup: CDR1 MNHNS, CDR2 SASEGT. CDR3 region: CASSVLAAQETQYF. The DNA read from the CDR3 is TGTGCCAGCAGTGTACTAGCGGCCCAAGAGACC.

This clone was counted ten times or more. The observed sequence ends 3 residues before the CDR3 terminus, with the missing tail filled in from the germline J gene. The chain uses TRBV2 and TRBJ2-1; no clear D. Germline values: CDR1 SNHLY, CDR2 FYNNEI. V shed 8 bases and J shed 5 bases, with 7 bases lying between them. This CDR3 comprises 11 residues. The CDR3 here is CASASHNEQFF. Incomplete CDR3 DNA: TGTGCCAGCGCGAGCCACAATGAG.

This clone was counted a few times. The sequence runs out 3 residues before the end of the CDR3; the remainder is reconstructed from the germline J gene. This rearrangement joins TRBV11-2 to TRBJ2-1, with TRBD1 matching 8 bases. Germline loops: CDR1 SGHAT, CDR2 FQNNGV. The CDR3 length is 14 residues. V lost 5 bases, J lost 8 bases, and 8 bases stayed unmatched. The CDR3: CASSPQGQVDEQFF. Incomplete CDR3 DNA: TGTGCCAGCAGCCCCCAGGGACAGGTGGATGAG.

This clone has ten or more counts. The CDR3 is cut off 3 residues early in the read; its end comes from the germline J gene. V is TRBV15 and J is TRBJ2-6; D gene ambiguous. CDR3 length equals 18 residues. The V gene lost 3 bases and the J gene lost 0 bases, with 15 bases spanning the gap. The germline CDR1 and CDR2 sequences are LNHNV and YYDKDF (reference sequence). Partial CDR3 DNA: TGTGCCACCAGCAGTCTTAAACACCTCAACTCTGGGGCCAACGTC. It translates to CATSSLKHLNSGANV. The entire CDR3 protein is CATSSLKHLNSGANVLTF. The variable domain in full, with the rest retrieved from reference TRBV15 and TRBJ2-6, is DAMVIQNPRYQVTQFGKPVTLSCSQTLNHNVMYWYQQKSSQAPKLLFHYYDKDFNNEADTPDNFQSRRPNTSFCFLDIRSPGLGDTAMYLCATSSLKHLNSGANVLTFGAGSRLTVL.

A few counts support this clone. The read terminates 3 residues before the CDR3 end, so the remaining end is supplied by the germline J gene. This rearrangement joins TRBV7-9 to TRBJ2-4; D is uncertain. Looked up from germline, CDR1 is SEHNR and CDR2 is FQNEAQ (reference sequence). There are 10 residues in the CDR3. CDR3 amino acids: CASSEVGQYF. Partial CDR3 DNA: TGTGCCAGCAGTGAGGTTGGT.